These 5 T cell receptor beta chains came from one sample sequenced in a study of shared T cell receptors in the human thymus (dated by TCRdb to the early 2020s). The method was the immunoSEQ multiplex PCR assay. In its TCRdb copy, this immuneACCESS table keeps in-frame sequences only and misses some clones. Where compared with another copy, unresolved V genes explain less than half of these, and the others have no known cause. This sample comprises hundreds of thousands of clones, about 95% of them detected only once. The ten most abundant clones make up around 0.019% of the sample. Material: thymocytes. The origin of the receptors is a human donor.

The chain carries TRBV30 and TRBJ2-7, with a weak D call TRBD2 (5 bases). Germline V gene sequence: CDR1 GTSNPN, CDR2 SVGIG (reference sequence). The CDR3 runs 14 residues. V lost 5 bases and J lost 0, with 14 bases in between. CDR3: CAWASRRDSYEQYF. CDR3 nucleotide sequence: TGTGCCTGGGCCTCTAGACGGGACTCCTACGAGCAGTACTTC.

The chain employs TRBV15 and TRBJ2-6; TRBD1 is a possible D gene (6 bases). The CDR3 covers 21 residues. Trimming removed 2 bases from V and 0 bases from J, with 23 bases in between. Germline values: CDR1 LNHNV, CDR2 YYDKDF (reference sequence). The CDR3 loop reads CATSRPPKGDTFNSGANVLTF. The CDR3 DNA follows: TGTGCCACCAGCAGACCCCCCAAGGGGGACACTTTCAACTCTGGGGCCAACGTCCTGACTTTC.

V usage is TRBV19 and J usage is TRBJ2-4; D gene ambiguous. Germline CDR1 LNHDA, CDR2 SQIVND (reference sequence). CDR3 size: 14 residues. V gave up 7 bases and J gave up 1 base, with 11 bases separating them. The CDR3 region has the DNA TGTGCCAGTAAGGAACAGCCTGCCAAAAACATTCAGTACTTC. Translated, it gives CASKEQPAKNIQYF.

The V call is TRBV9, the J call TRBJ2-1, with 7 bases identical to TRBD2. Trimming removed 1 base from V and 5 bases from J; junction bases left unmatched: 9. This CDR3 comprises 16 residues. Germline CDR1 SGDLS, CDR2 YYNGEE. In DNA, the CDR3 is TGTGCCAGCAGCGTACCCGCTAGCGGTTTTAACAATGAGCAGTTCTTC. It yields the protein CASSVPASGFNNEQFF.

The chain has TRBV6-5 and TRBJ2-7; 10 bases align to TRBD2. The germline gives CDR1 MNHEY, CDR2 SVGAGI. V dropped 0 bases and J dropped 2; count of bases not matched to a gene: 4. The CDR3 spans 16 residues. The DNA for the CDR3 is TGTGCCAGCAGTTACTCTAGCGGGAGGCCTACCTACGAGCAGTACTTC. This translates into CASSYSSGRPTYEQYF.